This T cell receptor (beta chain) originates from a study of regulatory T cells in long-lasting Graves disease (dated by TCRdb to the early 2020s). In terms of the full investigation: Persistent Graves' disease was defined as persistently positive TSH receptor autoantibodies together with antithyroid drug treatment for over 5 years. A total of around 35 samples underwent TCR sequencing: some 13 from persistent and roughly 20 from newly diagnosed Graves' disease patients. In the clinical cohort, patients with persistent Graves' disease had used antithyroid drugs for an average of roughly 10 years. The study was registered as a clinical trial and conducted in China. Patients with persistent Graves' disease were compared with patients with newly diagnosed Graves' disease using TCR sequencing and RNA sequencing of peripheral blood. Paper-wide results and their limitations: As a limitation, the authors acknowledged that the small sample size may reduce accuracy. Only peripheral blood was studied, because thyroid tissue, the primary lesion, was inaccessible. Sequencing and analysis were restricted to the TCR beta chain. Compared with newly diagnosed patients, persistent Graves' disease patients had lower TCR Shannon entropy and fewer highly expanded clones, which suggests clonal expansion. TRBV28, TRBJ1-2 and TRBJ2-5 were preferentially used in persistent disease, while TRBV20-1 and TRBJ2-1 were favored in newly diagnosed disease. More public clonotypes were shared among persistent patients (roughly 2,700) than among newly diagnosed patients (over 900).

After removal of 5 bases from V and 2 bases from J, the junction retains 4 bases not matched to a gene. CDR1 and CDR2, per the germline V gene, are MNHEY and SVGEGT. The cysteine opens and the phenylalanine closes a CDR3 of 14 amino acids. The sequence is cut down to CDR3 DNA, 42 bases in frame from base 1. The sample's time point, from its label and the paper: persistent/refractory GD, antithyroid drugs over 5 years with positive TRAb. RNA was extracted from PBMCs in TRIzol for both TCR sequencing and RNA sequencing. The diagnosis of Graves' disease was made according to American Thyroid Association guidelines. Patients were recruited from an endocrinology department in Xi'an, China. Each patient gave approximately 9 milliliters of peripheral blood, collected in an EDTA anticoagulant tube. Ficoll Paque Plus density gradient separation was used to isolate PBMCs, and no further T cell sorting was performed. An Agilent 2100 Bioanalyzer and agarose gel were used to check RNA quality, while a NanoDrop 2000 measured RNA concentration.

Comment on this clonotype: Its antigen is currently not known. The sample holds no much larger clone one base away, and base qualities are not on file.

The library was produced with multiplex PCR. Reads for this sample came from an Illumina HiSeq 4000. iRepertoire HTBI primers and Arm-PCR amplification of CDR3 regions were used to construct TCR beta libraries. Gel purification was performed on PCR products prior to sequencing. In the original analysis: Across samples, around 58 TRBV and 15 or so TRBJ segments were identified and used for gene usage analysis of CDR3 amino acid clonotypes. COPE and FqMerger were used to merge filtered high-quality paired reads into contigs. Contigs were aligned with BLAST to IMGT TRBV, TRBD and TRBJ reference genes, and CDR3 was defined per IMGT. Any clonotype with a frequency above 0.1% was classified as a highly expanded clone. Shannon entropy was used to measure repertoire diversity, and the Gini coefficient was used to measure V-J evenness. A clonotype found in more than one individual was treated as public. Through fastp at Q25 and MiXCR, TCRdb rebuilt clones from the public reads, retaining in-frame beta chains. A single entry per CDR3 protein holds the most common genes and DNA from its merged rows. TCRdb, not the authors, supplied the V and J calls. The table for this sample lists 360,000 or so distinct CDR3 sequences; approximately 25% of them were counted only once. The top ten constitute under 35% of the sample.

This clonotype originated in a woman aged 40 to 49 with Graves disease. Donor details come from another sample of the same person, matched by shared clones. The rearrangement combines TRBV6-2 or TRBV6-3 with TRBJ2-7; TRBD1 matches 9 bases in the middle. The sample here was peripheral blood mononuclear cells (PBMCs), taken when the disease was refractory, from a patient treated with antithyroid drugs. In nucleotide form, the sequence is TGTGCCAGCAGTGAAAACAGGGGGCCCTACGAGCAGTACTTC. This translates into CASSENRGPYEQYF.